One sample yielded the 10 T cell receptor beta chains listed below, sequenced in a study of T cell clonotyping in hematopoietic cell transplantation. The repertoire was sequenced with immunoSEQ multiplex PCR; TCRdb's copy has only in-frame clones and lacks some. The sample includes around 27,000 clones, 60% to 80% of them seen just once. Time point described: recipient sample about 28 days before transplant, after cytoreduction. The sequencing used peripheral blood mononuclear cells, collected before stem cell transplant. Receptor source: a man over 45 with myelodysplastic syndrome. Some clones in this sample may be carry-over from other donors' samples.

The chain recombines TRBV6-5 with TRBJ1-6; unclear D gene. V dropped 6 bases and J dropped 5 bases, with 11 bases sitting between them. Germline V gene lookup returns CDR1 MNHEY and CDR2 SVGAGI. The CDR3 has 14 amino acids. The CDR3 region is CASRTGPDNSPLHF. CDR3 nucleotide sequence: TGTGCCAGCAGAACCGGACCGGATAATTCACCCCTCCACTTT.

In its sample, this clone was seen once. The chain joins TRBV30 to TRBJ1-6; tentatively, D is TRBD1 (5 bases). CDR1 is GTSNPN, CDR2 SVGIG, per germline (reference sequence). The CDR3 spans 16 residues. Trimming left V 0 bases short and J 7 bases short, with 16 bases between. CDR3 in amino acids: CAWSVVGAVLNSPLHF. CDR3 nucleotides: TGTGCCTGGAGTGTCGTAGGGGCCGTTTTAAATTCACCCCTCCACTTT.

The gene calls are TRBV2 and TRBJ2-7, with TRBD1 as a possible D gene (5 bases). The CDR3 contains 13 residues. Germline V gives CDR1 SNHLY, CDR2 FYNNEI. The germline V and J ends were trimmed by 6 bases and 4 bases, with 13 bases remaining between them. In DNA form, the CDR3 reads TGTGCCAGCAGACCAGGGTTCTTATACGAGCAGTACTTC. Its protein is CASRPGFLYEQYF. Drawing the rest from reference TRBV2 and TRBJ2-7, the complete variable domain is EPEVTQTPSHQVTQMGQEVILRCVPISNHLYFYWYRQILGQKVEFLVSFYNNEISEKSEIFDDQFSVERPDGSNFTLKIRSTKLEDSAMYFCASRPGFLYEQYFGPGTRLTVT.

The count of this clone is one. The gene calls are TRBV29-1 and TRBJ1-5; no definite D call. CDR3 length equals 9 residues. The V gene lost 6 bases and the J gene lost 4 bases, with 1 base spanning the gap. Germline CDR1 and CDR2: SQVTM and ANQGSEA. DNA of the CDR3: TGCAGCGTAAATCAGCCCCAGCATTTT. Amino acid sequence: CSVNQPQHF.

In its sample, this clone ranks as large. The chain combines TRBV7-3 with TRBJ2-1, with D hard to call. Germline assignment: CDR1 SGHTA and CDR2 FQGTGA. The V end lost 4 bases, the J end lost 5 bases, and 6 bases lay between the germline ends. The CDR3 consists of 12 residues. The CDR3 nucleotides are TGTGCCAGCAGCTACGGTAACAATGAGCAGTTCTTC. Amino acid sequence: CASSYGNNEQFF.

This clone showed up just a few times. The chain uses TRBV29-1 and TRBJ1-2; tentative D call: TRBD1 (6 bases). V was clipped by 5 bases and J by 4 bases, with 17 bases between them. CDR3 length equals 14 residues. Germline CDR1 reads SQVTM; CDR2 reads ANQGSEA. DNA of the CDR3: TGCAGCGTTCCCTGGACAGAGGTATCCTATGGCTACACCTTC. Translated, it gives CSVPWTEVSYGYTF.

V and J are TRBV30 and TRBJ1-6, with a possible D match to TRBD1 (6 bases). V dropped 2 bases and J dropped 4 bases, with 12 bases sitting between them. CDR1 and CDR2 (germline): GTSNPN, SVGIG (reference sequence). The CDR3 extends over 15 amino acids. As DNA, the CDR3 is TGTGCCTGGAGTTCTAAGGGGACATATAATTCACCCCTCCACTTT. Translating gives CAWSSKGTYNSPLHF.

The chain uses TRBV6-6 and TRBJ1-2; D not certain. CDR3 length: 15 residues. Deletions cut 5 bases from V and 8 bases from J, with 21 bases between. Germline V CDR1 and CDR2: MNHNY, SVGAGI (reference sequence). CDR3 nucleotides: TGTGCCAGCAGTCGGCCGGGGAAAGCTCAAGAAGGCTACACCTTC. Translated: CASSRPGKAQEGYTF.

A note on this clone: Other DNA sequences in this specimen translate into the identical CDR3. The CDR3 DNA is TGTGCCTGGAGTGAGGACAGGGAAGCTCGAAACACCATATATTTT. It translates to CAWSEDREARNTIYF. The rearrangement uses TRBV30 and TRBJ1-3; TRBD1 agrees at 8 bases. The ends lost 1 base at V and 5 bases at J; junction bases unmatched: 7. Germline loops: CDR1 GTSNPN, CDR2 SVGIG (reference sequence). The CDR3 is 15 amino acids.

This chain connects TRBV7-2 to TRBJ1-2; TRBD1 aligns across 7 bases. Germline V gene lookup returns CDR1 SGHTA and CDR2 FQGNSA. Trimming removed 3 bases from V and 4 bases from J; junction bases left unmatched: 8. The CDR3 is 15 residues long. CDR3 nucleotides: TGTGCCAGCAGCTTCAGGGGGTCCTCTTTCTATGGCTACACCTTC. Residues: CASSFRGSSFYGYTF. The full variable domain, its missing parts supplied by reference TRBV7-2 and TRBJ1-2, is GAGVSQSPSNKVTEKGKDVELRCDPISGHTALYWYRQSLGQGLEFLIYFQGNSAPDKSGLPSDRFSAERTGGSVSTLTIQRTQQEDSAVYLCASSFRGSSFYGYTFGSGTRLTVV.